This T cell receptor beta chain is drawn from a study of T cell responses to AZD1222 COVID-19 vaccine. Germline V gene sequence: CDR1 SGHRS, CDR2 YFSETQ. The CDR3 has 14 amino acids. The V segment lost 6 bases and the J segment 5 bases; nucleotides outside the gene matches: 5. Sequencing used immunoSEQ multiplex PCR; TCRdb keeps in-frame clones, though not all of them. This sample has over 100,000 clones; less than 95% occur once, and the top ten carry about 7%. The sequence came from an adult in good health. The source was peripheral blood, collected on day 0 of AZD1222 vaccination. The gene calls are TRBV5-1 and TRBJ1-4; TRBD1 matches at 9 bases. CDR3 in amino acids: CASTLGTGNEKLFF. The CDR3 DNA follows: TGCGCCAGCACCTTAGGGACAGGGAATGAAAAACTGTTTTTT.